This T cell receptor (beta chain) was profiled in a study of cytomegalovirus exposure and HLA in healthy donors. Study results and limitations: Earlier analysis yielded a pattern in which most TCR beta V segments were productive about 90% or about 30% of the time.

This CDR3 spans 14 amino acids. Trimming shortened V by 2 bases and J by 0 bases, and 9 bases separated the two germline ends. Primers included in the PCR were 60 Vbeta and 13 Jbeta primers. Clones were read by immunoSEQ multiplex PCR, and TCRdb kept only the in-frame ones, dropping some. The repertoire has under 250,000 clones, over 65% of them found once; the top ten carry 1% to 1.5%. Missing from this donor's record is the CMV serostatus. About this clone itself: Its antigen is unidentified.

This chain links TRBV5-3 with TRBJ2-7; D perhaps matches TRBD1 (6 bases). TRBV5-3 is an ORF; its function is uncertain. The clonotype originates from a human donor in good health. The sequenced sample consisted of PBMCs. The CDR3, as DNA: TGTGCCAGAAGCTTCAGGGGAAGCTCCTACGAGCAGTACTTC. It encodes CARSFRGSSYEQYF.